This T cell receptor (beta chain) was sequenced for a study of T cell changes during pregnancy in multiple sclerosis. Libraries were prepared by immunoSEQ multiplex PCR; TCRdb keeps only in-frame clonotypes and omits some of them. The sample holds under 65,000 clones; about 93% are singletons and the top ten take roughly 2.6%. The germline V gene encodes CDR1 MDHEN and CDR2 SYDVKM. CDR3 length: 14 residues. With V trimmed by 5 bases and J by 8 bases, 10 bases remained unmatched. Sequenced material: CD8+ T cells from peripheral blood mononuclear cells, taken in the third trimester of pregnancy. This chain joins TRBV28 and TRBJ1-2; 8 bases are a match to TRBD1. The source is a female donor with multiple sclerosis, enrolled in a pregnancy study. CDR3 protein: CASSTQQGAGGYTF. DNA of the CDR3: TGTGCCAGCAGTACTCAGCAGGGGGCTGGAGGCTACACCTTC.